The 2 T cell receptor beta chains in this list originate from one sample, sequenced in a study of T cell changes during pregnancy in multiple sclerosis. Libraries were prepared by immunoSEQ multiplex PCR; TCRdb keeps only in-frame clonotypes and omits some of them. Of approximately 130,000 clones listed, 90% to 98% are singletons. The material sequenced was peripheral blood, taken after pregnancy. Source of these receptors: a female donor with multiple sclerosis, enrolled in a pregnancy study.

CDR3 sequence: CASSLLYDEQYF. In DNA, the CDR3 is TGTGCCAGCAGCTTACTTTATGACGAGCAGTACTTC. The J gene is TRBJ2-7, the V gene TRBV13; D gene uncertain. This CDR3 has 12 residues. Germline loops: CDR1 PRHDT, CDR2 FYEKMQ (reference sequence). The V end lost 2 bases, the J end lost 5 bases, and 7 bases lay between the germline ends.

This chain links TRBV7-2 with TRBJ2-7; TRBD2 is a possible D gene (5 bases). Germline values: CDR1 SGHTA, CDR2 FQGNSA. Trimming removed 5 bases from V and 9 bases from J, with 17 bases in between. The CDR3 covers 13 residues. As DNA, the CDR3 is TGTGCCAGCAGCCTGAACCTACTAGAAGGGCAGTACTTC. Its translation is CASSLNLLEGQYF.